Included here is one T cell receptor beta chain sequence, with context. Its antigen is not known. V lost 5 bases and J lost 1, with 14 bases in between. Germline loops: CDR1 SGHTA, CDR2 FQGTGA. The CDR3 covers 15 residues. The data originate from a study of somatic mutations in cytotoxic T cells in rheumatoid arthritis. Study context: Among the T-cell populations stained with V beta antibodies, some were separated by flow sorting at nearly 100% purity, including V beta1+ cells whose TCRB was sequenced. Study outcomes and limitations: Rheumatoid arthritis patients showed CD8+ clonality increasing with age, unlike healthy controls. Compared with age-matched healthy controls, rheumatoid arthritis patients did not differ significantly in CD8+ T-cell clonality.

Purity of the CD4+ and CD8+ cells, isolated by positive magnetic bead selection, was checked by flow cytometry. TCRdb's table, derived via immunoSEQ multiplex PCR, lists solely in-frame clones and lacks some. The profile shows some 40,000 clones, 84% of them singletons. The origin of this receptor is a man aged 35 to 55 in good health. The chain couples TRBV7-3 to TRBJ2-5, with a weak D call TRBD1 (6 bases). Specimen: CD8+ T cells sorted from blood. The CDR3 reads CASSLIGTPQETQYF. CDR3 nucleotide sequence: TGTGCCAGCAGCCTCATCGGGACACCCCAAGAGACCCAGTACTTC.